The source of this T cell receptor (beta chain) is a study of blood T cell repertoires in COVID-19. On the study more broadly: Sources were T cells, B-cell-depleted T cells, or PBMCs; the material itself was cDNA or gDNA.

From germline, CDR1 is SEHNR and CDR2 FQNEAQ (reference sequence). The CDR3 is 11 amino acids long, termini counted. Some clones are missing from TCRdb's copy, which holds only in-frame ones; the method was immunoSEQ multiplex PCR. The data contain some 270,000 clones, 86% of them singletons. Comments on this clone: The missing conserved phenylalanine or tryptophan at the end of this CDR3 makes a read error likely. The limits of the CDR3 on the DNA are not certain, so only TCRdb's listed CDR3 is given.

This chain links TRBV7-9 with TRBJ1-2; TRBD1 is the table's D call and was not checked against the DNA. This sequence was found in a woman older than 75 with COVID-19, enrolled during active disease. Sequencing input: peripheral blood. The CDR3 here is CASSDRWLRWE.